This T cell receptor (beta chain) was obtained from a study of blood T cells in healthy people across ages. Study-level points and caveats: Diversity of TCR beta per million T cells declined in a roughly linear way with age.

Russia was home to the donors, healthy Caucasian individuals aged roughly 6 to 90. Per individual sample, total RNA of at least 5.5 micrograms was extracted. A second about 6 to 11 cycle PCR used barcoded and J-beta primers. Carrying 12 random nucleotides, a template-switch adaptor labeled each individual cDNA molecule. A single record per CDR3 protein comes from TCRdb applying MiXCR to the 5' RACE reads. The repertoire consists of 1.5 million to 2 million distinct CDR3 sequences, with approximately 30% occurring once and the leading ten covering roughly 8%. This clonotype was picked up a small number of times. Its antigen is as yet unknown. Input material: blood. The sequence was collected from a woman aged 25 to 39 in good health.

The CDR3 nucleotides read TGCGCCAGCACCCCGGGACTATTATACAATGAGCAGTTCTTC. It yields the protein CASTPGLLYNEQFF. The gene calls are TRBV10-2 and TRBJ2-1, with 7 bases aligning to TRBD2. The CDR3 contains 14 residues. CDR1 is WSHSY and CDR2 is SAAADI in the germline V gene. Unmatched junction bases numbered 7, after V lost 7 bases and J lost 4 bases.